Listed below are T cell receptor beta chains from one sample, sequenced in a study of T-cell memory formation after mild COVID-19. TCRdb re-called the 5' RACE reads with MiXCR, one entry per CDR3 protein. In the table there are 470,000 or so distinct CDR3 sequences, around 20% of which are singletons. Input material: PBMCs or a T cell subset sorted from them (not recorded which). These receptors all come from an adult woman who had mild COVID-19 (a few samples of this study predate the infection). Cell type and time point are not known. Each CDR3 is given without its conserved first and last residue. A D gene is named only where the DNA matches it firmly.

D gene | V gene | CDR3 protein
. | TRBV29-1 | SVESRTTYEQY
TRBD1 | TRBV27 | ASSHRGIANEKLF
. | TRBV4-1 | ASSQGGARGGLTDTQY
. | TRBV12-3/TRBV12-4 | ASSSRPHPLTNYGYT
. | TRBV5-1 | ASSLASASLATDTQY
TRBD2 | TRBV20-1 | SARLADTYEQY
TRBD1 | TRBV6-5 | ASSPDRVGGTEAF
. | TRBV15 | ATSRGDRPNSPLH
. | TRBV5-1 | ASSLGSGGETQY
. | TRBV27 | ASSYLGEYQETQY
TRBD1 | TRBV24-1 | ATTRTGTGLYEQY
. | TRBV19 | ASGLGAHQPQH
. | TRBV5-1 | ASSLEGLVDTEAF
TRBD2 | TRBV12-3/TRBV12-4 | ASSLGTSGAWETQY
. | TRBV11-2 | ASRQRGTSGGTDTQY
TRBD2 | TRBV7-2 | ASSPQVSGVTDTQY
. | TRBV20-1 | SAYSYEQY
TRBD2 | TRBV7-8 | ASSSYRGGSSGANVLT
. | TRBV2 | ASEGSSYEQY
. | TRBV5-1 | ASSLELAGELF
. | TRBV20-1 | SAKGPADTQY
. | TRBV29-1 | SVWGGAGTEAF
. | TRBV5-5 | ASSLWGNSNQPQH
TRBD2 | TRBV4-3 | ASSQDGGDRGSDEQY
. | TRBV20-1 | SARGRVNEQY
. | TRBV7-2 | ASSSTTPNTEAF
TRBD1 | TRBV20-1 | SADRALNTEAF
TRBD2 | TRBV20-1 | SAAVAGTSYEQY
TRBD1 | TRBV12-3/TRBV12-4 | ASSSRVTGRSSGANVLT
TRBD2 | TRBV24-1 | ATSDPGLAAYNEQF
. | TRBV7-2 | ASSFPLSGELF
. | TRBV24-1 | ATSDSGGGYT
TRBD1 | TRBV2 | ASRPGQGMWF
TRBD2 | TRBV28 | ASTSGGGSYEQY
TRBD2 | TRBV6-2/TRBV6-3 | ASTPGLATDTQY
TRBD1 | TRBV27 | ASSLSRGRYEQY
TRBD1 | TRBV6-2/TRBV6-3 | ASSFSGGFSLSGANVLT
. | TRBV9 | ASSVVSSLNTEAF
. | TRBV6-1 | ASSEDYRQFSYNEQF
. | TRBV7-2 | ASSSDSTDTQY
TRBD1 | TRBV5-1 | ASSLGGGATPYEQY